This T cell receptor (beta chain) was recorded in a study of cytomegalovirus exposure and HLA in healthy donors. Study results and caveats: In an earlier analysis, in fewer than 700 donors, most V segments appeared productive either ~90% or ~30% of the time.

It was with 60 Vbeta and 13 Jbeta primers that the PCR ran. Per the study methods: Approximately 9.9 million of tens of millions of unique TCR beta chains were shared, per a later count. Data came from immunoSEQ multiplex PCR; TCRdb stores just in-frame clones and leaves some out. That table supplies the V and J calls and clone size; D and trimming were determined from the DNA. This listing includes under 95,000 clones. In regard to this clone: What it binds is not known.

The V and J ends lost 4 bases and 3 bases, in that order; junction bases with no gene match: 3. This CDR3 has 14 amino acids. In germline, CDR1 is MNHNY, CDR2 SVGAGI (reference sequence). This sequence originates from a man aged 18 to 29 in good health and CMV-seropositive. The sequenced sample consisted of PBMCs. This sequence joins TRBV6-6 and TRBJ2-5, with 9 bases matching TRBD2. Written as DNA, the CDR3 is TGTGCCAGCAGTTCTAGCGGGGTTGAAGAGACCCAGTACTTC. It translates to CASSSSGVEETQYF.